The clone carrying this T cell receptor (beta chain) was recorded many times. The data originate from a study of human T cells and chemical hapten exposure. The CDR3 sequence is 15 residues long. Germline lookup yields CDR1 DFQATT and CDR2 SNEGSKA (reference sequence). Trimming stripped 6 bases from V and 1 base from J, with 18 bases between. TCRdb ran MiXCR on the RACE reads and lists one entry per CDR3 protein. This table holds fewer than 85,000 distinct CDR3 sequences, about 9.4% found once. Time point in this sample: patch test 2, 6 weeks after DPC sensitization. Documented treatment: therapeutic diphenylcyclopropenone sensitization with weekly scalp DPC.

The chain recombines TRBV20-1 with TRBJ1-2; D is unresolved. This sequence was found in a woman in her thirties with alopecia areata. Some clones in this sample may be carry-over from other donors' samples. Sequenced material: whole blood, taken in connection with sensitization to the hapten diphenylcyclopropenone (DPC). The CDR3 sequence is CSAVLGKGLNYGYTF. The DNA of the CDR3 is TGCAGTGCCGTATTAGGGAAAGGACTTAACTATGGCTACACCTTC.